The sequence of this TCR beta chain was determined in a study of T cell responses to AZD1222 COVID-19 vaccine. Whole-study findings and limits: Researchers took repertoire samples only after the peak T cell response had come. Clonal diversity may have been underestimated in mostly white British donors.

The assay was immunoSEQ multiplex PCR, and TCRdb's table has in-frame clones only and misses some. Of under 130,000 clones detected, roughly nine tenths appear once; the ten largest clones hold roughly 42%. The trim removed 6 bases at V and 4 bases at J, leaving 18 bases unmatched. CDR1 is MDHEN, CDR2 SYDVKM, per germline. This CDR3 has 17 residues. A remark on this clone: What it binds is unknown.

The V and J genes are TRBV28 and TRBJ2-7; 7 bases are shared with TRBD1. Sequencing was performed on peripheral blood, taken on day 0 of AZD1222 vaccination. The TCR sequence derives from an adult in good health. The CDR3 sequence is CASRGHRGWVLGYEQYF. CDR3 nucleotide sequence: TGTGCCAGCAGGGGCCACAGGGGATGGGTCCTCGGATACGAGCAGTACTTC.